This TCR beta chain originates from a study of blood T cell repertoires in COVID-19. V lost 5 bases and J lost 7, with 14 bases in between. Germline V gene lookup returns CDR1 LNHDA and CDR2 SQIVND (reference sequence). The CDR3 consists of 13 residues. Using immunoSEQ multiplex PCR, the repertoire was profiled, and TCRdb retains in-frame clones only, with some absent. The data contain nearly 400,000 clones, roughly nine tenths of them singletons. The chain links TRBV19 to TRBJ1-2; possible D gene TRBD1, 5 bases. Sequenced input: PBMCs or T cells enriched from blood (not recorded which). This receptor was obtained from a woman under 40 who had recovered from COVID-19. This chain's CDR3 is CASSPWGPGGYTF. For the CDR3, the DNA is TGTGCCAGTAGTCCCTGGGGCCCCGGTGGCTACACCTTC.